The clone carrying this T cell receptor beta chain was counted only a few times. Antigen: not known. CDR3 size: 13 residues. V gave up 5 bases and J gave up 5 bases; unmatched junction bases: 3. Germline V gene data show CDR1 as MNHEY and CDR2 as SMNVEV (reference sequence). This sample was taken from a study of PD-L1 blockade in urothelial cancer. Study background: T cell content in blood samples showed a median of 141,255. The study, taken as a whole, reports: Where pretreatment blood TCR clonality fell below the median, better survival was predicted.

The time point was: pretreatment peripheral blood. Assay: immunoSEQ multiplex PCR; the TCRdb copy retains only in-frame clones and omits some. The table includes about 47,000 clones, more than 75% detected once. The TCR sequence derives from a man aged 50-60 years with urothelial cancer. The V gene is TRBV27, the J gene TRBJ1-1; TRBD1 matches at 9 bases. The specimen comprised PBMCs, sampled around atezolizumab (anti-PD-L1) treatment. CDR3 sequence (DNA): TGTGCCAGCAGTCTAGGGACAGGGACTGAAGCTTTCTTT. It codes for CASSLGTGTEAFF.